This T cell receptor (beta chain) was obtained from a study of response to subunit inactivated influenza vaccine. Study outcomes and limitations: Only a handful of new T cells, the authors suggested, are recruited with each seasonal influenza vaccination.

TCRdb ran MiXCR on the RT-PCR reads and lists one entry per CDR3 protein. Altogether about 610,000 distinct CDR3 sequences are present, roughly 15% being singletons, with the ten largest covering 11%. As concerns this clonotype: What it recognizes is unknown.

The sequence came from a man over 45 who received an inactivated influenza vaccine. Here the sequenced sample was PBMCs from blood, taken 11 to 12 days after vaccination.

The CDR3 here is CASSTRGRGEQYF. The CDR3 DNA follows: TGTGCCAGCAGTACCAGGGGCCGGGGTGAGCAGTACTTC. The V call is TRBV6-1, the J call TRBJ2-7, with D possibly TRBD1 on 6 matching bases. The CDR3 is 13 residues long. V was cut by 5 bases and J by 7 bases, with 15 bases left in between. Germline CDR1 MNHNS, CDR2 SASEGT.